These 26 T cell receptor beta chains were sequenced from one sample in a study of graft-versus-host responses after intestinal transplantation. Sequencing used immunoSEQ multiplex PCR; TCRdb keeps in-frame clones, though not all of them. Here the sample spans approximately 75,000 clones, approximately 94% being singletons. Their antigens remain unidentified. The starting material was unstimulated CD8+ T cells sorted from spleen or lymph node cells, obtained before intestinal transplant. Receptors originate from a human donor who received an intestinal transplant.

The CDR3 reads CASSSGRATDTQYF. The CDR3 DNA reads as TGTGCCAGCAGTAGCGGGAGGGCCACAGATACGCAGTATTTT. V and J are TRBV6-1 and TRBJ2-3; TRBD2 matches 10 bases. The V and J ends lost 5 bases and 2 bases, in that order; junction bases with no gene match: 1. This CDR3 contains 14 residues. CDR1 MNHNS and CDR2 SASEGT come from the germline V gene.

The CDR3 nucleotides read TGTGCCAGCAGTGAAGTAGAGGGAGCGGGAGGGTTAACAGATACGCAGTATTTT. It encodes CASSEVEGAGGLTDTQYF. The chain uses TRBV6-1 and TRBJ2-3, with 10 bases lining up with TRBD2. The CDR3 covers 18 residues. Germline V gives CDR1 MNHNS, CDR2 SASEGT. V was clipped by 1 base and J by 3 bases; unmatched bases: 10.

The chain employs TRBV5-1 and TRBJ2-1; D is possibly TRBD1 (5 bases). The CDR3 length is 16 residues. Germline V gives CDR1 SGHRS, CDR2 YFSETQ. V was shortened by 0 bases and J by 2 bases, with 12 bases between the two germline ends. For the CDR3, the DNA is TGCGCCAGCAGCTTGGTGAACAGGTCCCCCTACAATGAGCAGTTCTTC. As protein: CASSLVNRSPYNEQFF.

Only a few counts were recorded for this clone. The gene calls are TRBV6-5 and TRBJ2-7; 14 nucleotides match TRBD2. The CDR3 covers 15 residues. CDR1 and CDR2 (germline): MNHEY, SVGAGI. Trimming cost V 4 bases and J 3 bases; bases outside gene matches: 2. CDR3 sequence reads: CASSSGLAGVYEQYF. The CDR3 DNA follows: TGTGCCAGCAGTTCGGGACTAGCGGGAGTCTACGAGCAGTACTTC.

The V gene is TRBV27, the J gene TRBJ2-7; D possibly uses TRBD1 or TRBD2 (5 bases each). This CDR3 comprises 14 residues. CDR1 MNHEY and CDR2 SMNVEV come from the germline V gene (reference sequence). The ends were cut back, 2 bases at V and 5 bases at J, with 13 bases in the middle. The chain's CDR3 is CASSLIGASHEQYF. DNA of the CDR3: TGTGCCAGCAGTTTAATTGGGGCTAGCCACGAGCAGTACTTC.

The V and J genes are TRBV9 and TRBJ2-7; 10 bases line up with TRBD1. After removal of 0 bases from V and 2 bases from J, the junction contained 2 bases not matched to a gene. CDR3 length equals 15 residues. Germline V CDR1 and CDR2: SGDLS, YYNGEE. The CDR3 loop reads CASSVGTGGTYEQYF. DNA for the CDR3: TGTGCCAGCAGCGTAGGGACAGGGGGTACCTACGAGCAGTACTTC.

This chain uses TRBV6-5 with TRBJ1-5, with D unclear. The CDR3 covers 14 residues. V lost 5 bases and J 4 bases, leaving 12 bases between the germline ends. Germline assignment: CDR1 MNHEY and CDR2 SVGAGI. This CDR3 reads CASSPLEENQPQHF. DNA of the CDR3: TGTGCCAGCAGTCCCTTAGAGGAGAATCAGCCCCAGCATTTT.

CDR3 coding DNA: TGCGCCAGCAGCTTAGGGCTACGGGGCGACAATGAGCAGTTCTTC. Translating it yields CASSLGLRGDNEQFF. The V gene is TRBV5-1, the J gene TRBJ2-1; tentatively, D is TRBD1 or TRBD2 (5 bases each). Per the germline V gene, CDR1 is SGHRS and CDR2 is YFSETQ. Trimming shortened V by 2 bases and J by 5 bases, and 14 bases separated the two germline ends. CDR3 size: 15 residues.

The rearrangement links TRBV19 to TRBJ1-5, with D possibly being TRBD1 (5 bases). The germline V gene encodes CDR1 LNHDA and CDR2 SQIVND (reference sequence). CDR3 length: 14 residues. V was trimmed by 5 bases and J by 4 bases, leaving 12 bases between them. As DNA, the CDR3 is TGTGCCAGTAGTGGCAGGGCAGGGAATCAGCCCCAGCATTTT. Residues: CASSGRAGNQPQHF.

The chain has TRBV25-1 and TRBJ1-1; perhaps TRBD1 as D (5 bases). The germline CDR1 and CDR2 sequences are MGHDK and SYGVNS. The CDR3 is 14 residues long. V lost 2 bases and J 0 bases, leaving 7 bases between the germline ends. The CDR3 loop is CASSELGLNTEAFF. The CDR3 DNA is TGTGCCAGCAGTGAACTGGGGCTGAACACTGAAGCTTTCTTT.

V gene TRBV7-6 combines with J gene TRBJ2-7, with 10 bases aligning to TRBD2. Germline V gene sequence: CDR1 SGHVS, CDR2 FNYEAQ. V shed 5 bases and J 5 bases; nucleotides not matched to a gene: 12. This CDR3 comprises 16 residues. CDR3 region: CASSGSSSGGGNEQYF. The CDR3 DNA is TGTGCCAGCAGCGGCTCCTCTAGCGGGGGTGGAAACGAGCAGTACTTC.

V and J are TRBV27 and TRBJ2-4; TRBD1 is a possible D gene (6 bases). CDR3 length: 13 amino acids. Germline assignment: CDR1 MNHEY and CDR2 SMNVEV (reference sequence). V was pared by 4 bases and J by 4 bases, with 8 bases between. CDR3 DNA sequence: TGTGCCAGCAGTTCCGGACAGAAAAACATTCAGTACTTC. The encoded protein is CASSSGQKNIQYF.

The chain is built from TRBV4-2 and TRBJ1-4; possibly TRBD1 for D (5 bases). Germline-derived CDR1 and CDR2 are LGHNA and YNFKEQ. CDR3 length: 14 amino acids. Trimming shortened V by 4 bases and J by 6 bases, and 12 bases separated the two germline ends. CDR3 sequence reads: CASSPPGGDEKLFF. The CDR3 bases are TGTGCCAGCAGCCCCCCTGGGGGTGATGAAAAACTGTTTTTT.

The rearrangement uses TRBV6-1 and TRBJ2-3, with 7 nucleotides matching TRBD1. V lost 5 bases, J lost 3 bases, and 8 bases stayed unmatched. Germline values: CDR1 MNHNS, CDR2 SASEGT. The length of the CDR3 is 15 residues. CDR3 coding DNA: TGTGCCAGCAGTACCCCGGGACAGCGTACAGATACGCAGTATTTT. Its translation is CASSTPGQRTDTQYF.

This rearrangement joins TRBV7-9 to TRBJ2-5; 10 bases line up with TRBD1. The last part of the DNA fits TRBJ2-7 better; the J call may be wrong. CDR1 and CDR2 from the germline V gene are SEHNR and FQNEAQ (reference sequence). The CDR3 contains 14 residues. In DNA, the CDR3 is TGTGCCAGCAGTTACGACAGGGGGCTCTACGAGCAGTACTTC. Translating gives CASSYDRGLYEQYF.

A single count supports this clone. The V gene is TRBV7-8, the J gene TRBJ2-1; D is perhaps TRBD2 (6 bases). The ends were cut back, 9 bases at V and 4 bases at J, with 25 bases in the middle. This CDR3 is 17 amino acids long. CDR1 is SGHVS, CDR2 FQNEAQ, per germline. The CDR3 bases are TGTGCCAGTGGGCGGGACTTCGATGTAGGGCTATACAATGAGCAGTTCTTC. Translating it yields CASGRDFDVGLYNEQFF. The whole variable domain, remainder taken from reference TRBV7-8 and TRBJ2-1, is GAGVSQSPRYKVAKRGQDVALRCDPISGHVSLFWYQQALGQGPEFLTYFQNEAQLDKSGLPSDRFFAERPEGSVSTLKIQRTQQEDSAVYLCASGRDFDVGLYNEQFFGPGTRLTVL.

This clone appeared a single time. The rearrangement uses TRBV10-1 and TRBJ2-1; D ambiguous. Germline lookup yields CDR1 WNHNN and CDR2 SYGVQD (reference sequence). V shed 3 bases and J shed 8 bases, with 14 bases lying between them. The CDR3 has 14 amino acids. The CDR3 here is CASSESRLRDEQFF. The CDR3, as DNA: TGCGCCAGCAGTGAATCTCGGCTCCGTGATGAGCAGTTCTTC.

J is TRBJ1-2 and V is TRBV14; a weak D match, TRBD1 (5 bases). Germline values: CDR1 SGHDN, CDR2 FVKESK. This CDR3 contains 16 residues. Trimming cost V 0 bases and J 7 bases, with 18 bases left between them. The CDR3 bases are TGTGCCAGCAGCCAAGATGGGGGTGAGGGATTTGGTGGCTACACCTTC. Amino acid sequence: CASSQDGGEGFGGYTF.

This clone was observed once. The chain recombines TRBV29-1 with TRBJ2-7; D tentatively reads TRBD1 or TRBD2 (5 bases each). This CDR3 contains 14 residues. Trimming removed 2 bases at V and 0 bases at J, with 11 bases between. Germline CDR1 SQVTM, CDR2 ANQGSEA. The CDR3 DNA reads as TGCAGCGTTGAAAGTCAGGGAGCCTCCTACGAGCAGTACTTC. Its protein product is CSVESQGASYEQYF.

The chain recombines TRBV7-6 with TRBJ1-6; tentatively, D is TRBD1 (6 bases). Germline CDR1 reads SGHVS; CDR2 reads FNYEAQ. The CDR3 totals 15 residues. V gave up 2 bases and J gave up 8 bases, with 13 bases separating them. The CDR3 coding sequence is TGTGCCAGCAGCTTATTCGGGGGGGGCGATTCACCCCTCCACTTT. Translation gives CASSLFGGGDSPLHF.

On this clone: A junction boundary mismatches the germline segment, possibly from a read error. The V and J genes are TRBV6-1 and TRBJ2-3; D might be TRBD1 (6 bases). The CDR3 is 16 residues long. Looked up from germline, CDR1 is MNHNS and CDR2 is SASEGT. The CDR3 DNA sequence: TGTGCCAGCAGTGAATCAGGACAGCTGTACACAGAAACGCAGTATTTT. Amino acid sequence: CASSESGQLYTETQYF.

The rearrangement uses TRBV15 and TRBJ1-2; D is unresolved. The ends were cut back, 3 bases at V and 0 bases at J, with 8 bases in the middle. CDR3 length equals 14 residues. Germline CDR1 reads LNHNV; CDR2 reads YYDKDF (reference sequence). For the CDR3, the DNA is TGTGCCACCAGCAGTTTTGATGCTAACTATGGCTACACCTTC. It yields the protein CATSSFDANYGYTF.

V and J are TRBV7-9 and TRBJ2-5, with TRBD2 matching 8 bases. The end of the DNA is better explained by TRBJ2-7, so the J call may be wrong. This CDR3 has 13 amino acids. Germline V gives CDR1 SEHNR, CDR2 FQNEAQ (reference sequence). The CDR3 DNA sequence: TGTGCCAGCAGCATGGGACTAGACTACGAGCAGTACTTC. Residues: CASSMGLDYEQYF.

The CDR3 here is CASSLALRDEQFF. CDR3 DNA sequence: TGCGCCAGCAGCTTGGCCCTCCGGGATGAGCAGTTCTTC. This chain joins TRBV5-1 and TRBJ2-1; D call uncertain. The CDR3 is made up of 13 amino acids. Between the trimmed V and J ends, which lost 0 bases and 8 bases, there was a span of 9 bases. Germline lookup yields CDR1 SGHRS and CDR2 YFSETQ.

V is TRBV19 and J is TRBJ1-1, with a tentative D call TRBD1 (5 bases). Germline values: CDR1 LNHDA, CDR2 SQIVND (reference sequence). CDR3 length: 14 amino acids. Trimming shortened V by 7 bases and J by 5 bases, and 17 bases separated the two germline ends. The DNA for the CDR3 is TGTGCCAGTAAAGAGGGGCAATTAGGGACTGAAGCTTTCTTT. It yields the protein CASKEGQLGTEAFF.

The chain has TRBV6-1 and TRBJ1-2, with a possible D match to TRBD1 (5 bases). This CDR3 spans 13 amino acids. Trimming took off 5 bases at V and 4 bases at J, with 11 bases between the two ends. Germline V lookup: CDR1 MNHNS, CDR2 SASEGT. CDR3 loop: CASSTGTPYGYTF. CDR3 in DNA: TGTGCCAGCAGTACCGGGACGCCCTATGGCTACACCTTC.